This T cell receptor beta chain was identified in a study of cytomegalovirus exposure and HLA in healthy donors. V lost 1 base and J lost 8, with 6 bases in between. The germline CDR1 and CDR2 sequences are MGHRA and YSYEKL. The CDR3 is 12 amino acids. Overall study findings and caveats: Cytomegalovirus-associated TCR beta chains were listed, numbering 164. A subsequent analysis found that TCR clusters from the first cohort also tended to co-occur in the 90 to 150 validation repertoires, with less than 95% of cluster scores above 0.

Notes on this clone: The antigen is undetermined.

Sequencing used immunoSEQ multiplex PCR; TCRdb keeps in-frame clones, though not all of them. The sample consists of about 76,000 clones, around 94% of them appearing once. Donors came from a validation cohort of 90 to 150 subjects, distinct from the first 666-subject cohort. Sequenced: PBMCs. This chain links TRBV4-1 with TRBJ2-1; D unclear. This TCR was sampled from a man in his late teens or twenties in good health and CMV-seropositive. The CDR3 sequence is CASSQASDEQFF. CDR3 nucleotides: TGCGCCAGCAGCCAAGCCAGCGATGAGCAGTTCTTC.